Presented here are 20 T cell receptor beta chains from one specimen sequenced in a study of post-analysis software for immune sequencing data. Findings and limits, study-wide: In patients, about five TRBV segments were more frequent than in controls, with TRBV5-6, TRBV5-1 and TRBV20-1 among them.

Unique molecular identifiers were built into the TCR beta cDNA libraries. MiXCR was run by TCRdb on the PCR reads, yielding one entry per CDR3 protein. The sample has 650,000 to 850,000 distinct CDR3 sequences, under 70% seen once. For these TCRs, the target antigens are not known. The sample comprised blood. The receptors were gathered from a girl aged 5-17 years with multiple sclerosis.

The chain employs TRBV5-5 and TRBJ1-5; D is unclear. There are 15 residues in the CDR3. Deletions cut 0 bases from V and 9 bases from J, with 16 bases between. Germline assignment: CDR1 SGHKS and CDR2 YYEKEE (reference sequence). The CDR3 coding sequence is TGTGCCAGCAGCTTGGGTCAGGCCCTAAGCTGGCCCCAGCATTTT. As protein: CASSLGQALSWPQHF. The whole variable domain, remainder taken from reference TRBV5-5 and TRBJ1-5, is DAGVTQSPTHLIKTRGQQVTLRCSPISGHKSVSWYQQVLGQGPQFIFQYYEKEERGRGNFPDRFSARQFPNYSSELNVNALLLGDSALYLCASSLGQALSWPQHFGDGTRLSIL.

The chain joins TRBV10-3 to TRBJ2-1, with unresolved D. Germline lookup yields CDR1 ENHRY and CDR2 SYGVKD. The CDR3 sequence is 14 residues long. Trimming took off 2 bases at V and 5 bases at J, with 10 bases between the two ends. The CDR3 DNA reads TGTGCCATCAGTGAGGCAGCAGCCGACAATGAGCAGTTCTTC. Translated: CAISEAAADNEQFF.

This clonotype has at least ten counts. The chain has TRBV12-3 or TRBV12-4 and TRBJ2-7; TRBD1 is a possible D gene (6 bases). The CDR3 sequence is 13 residues long. Trimming removed 5 bases at V and 0 bases at J, with 8 bases between. The CDR3 protein is CASSTGSSYEQYF. CDR3 bases: TGTGCCAGCAGTACAGGGAGCTCCTACGAGCAGTACTTC.

J is TRBJ2-1 and V is TRBV5-4; 10 nucleotides line up with TRBD2. The V segment lost 5 bases and the J segment 7 bases; nucleotides outside the gene matches: 12. The CDR3 runs to 16 residues. The germline CDR1 and CDR2 sequences are SGHNT and YYREEE (reference sequence). CDR3 coding DNA: TGTGCCAGCAGTACGTTAGGACTAGCGGTTTCAAATGAGCAGTTCTTC. It codes for CASSTLGLAVSNEQFF.

The rearrangement joins TRBV5-1 to TRBJ2-7; TRBD1 matches at 8 bases. Germline lookup yields CDR1 SGHRS and CDR2 YFSETQ. The CDR3 sequence is 16 residues long. The V and J ends lost 5 bases and 0 bases, in that order; junction bases with no gene match: 10. CDR3 residues: CASSLVSTGASYEQYF. CDR3 sequence (DNA): TGCGCCAGCAGTCTCGTCTCGACAGGGGCCTCCTACGAGCAGTACTTC.

V is TRBV29-1 and J is TRBJ2-7; D may be TRBD1 (6 bases). V was shortened by 4 bases and J by 0 bases, with 13 bases between the two germline ends. This CDR3 contains 14 residues. Germline V gives CDR1 SQVTM, CDR2 ANQGSEA. CDR3: CSVAGHLSSYEQYF. In DNA, the CDR3 is TGCAGCGTTGCGGGACACCTTAGCTCCTACGAGCAGTACTTC.

The sample holds a few counts of this clonotype. The CDR3 DNA follows: TGTGCCAGCACCGCGCAGGGAGGGGAGCTGTTTTTT. Its protein product is CASTAQGGELFF. V usage is TRBV6-5 and J usage is TRBJ2-2; D is possibly TRBD1 (5 bases). The CDR3 extends over 12 amino acids. V was clipped by 7 bases and J by 8 bases, with 11 bases between them. Germline lookup yields CDR1 MNHEY and CDR2 SVGAGI.

This clonotype was recorded a few times. The chain carries TRBV28 and TRBJ2-5; TRBD2 matches at 10 bases. Germline trimming cut 7 bases from V and 5 bases from J; bases unmatched to any gene: 4. The CDR3 is 13 residues long. Germline V CDR1 and CDR2: MDHEN, SYDVKM. The CDR3 is CASKAGGKETQYF. CDR3 DNA sequence: TGTGCCAGCAAAGCGGGGGGGAAGGAGACCCAGTACTTC.

The CDR3 reads CASGPLPGGHGYTF. The CDR3 region has the DNA TGTGCTAGTGGTCCCCTCCCAGGGGGCCATGGCTACACCTTC. The chain recombines TRBV12-5 with TRBJ1-2; TRBD1 agrees at 8 bases. This CDR3 contains 14 residues. Unmatched junction bases numbered 8, after V lost 5 bases and J lost 6 bases. CDR1 and CDR2 from the germline V gene are LGHNT and FRNRAP.

There are a few counts of this clonotype. This chain joins TRBV24-1 and TRBJ2-1; TRBD2 might be the D (5 bases). The germline V gene has CDR1 KGHDR and CDR2 SFDVKD. The CDR3 spans 14 residues. V was clipped by 4 bases and J by 8 bases, with 14 bases between them. As DNA, the CDR3 is TGTGCCACCAGTGACCCCCGTGGGAGCGATGAGCAGTTCTTC. Amino acid sequence: CATSDPRGSDEQFF.

The chain employs TRBV5-5 and TRBJ1-2, with unresolved D. V was pared by 0 bases and J by 3 bases, with 9 bases between. Germline V gene data show CDR1 as SGHKS and CDR2 as YYEKEE (reference sequence). CDR3 length equals 14 residues. In nucleotides, the CDR3 is TGTGCCAGCAGCTTGGCCGTCGGAGACTATGGCTACACCTTC. Translating gives CASSLAVGDYGYTF. The full variable domain, completed using reference TRBV5-5 and TRBJ1-2, is DAGVTQSPTHLIKTRGQQVTLRCSPISGHKSVSWYQQVLGQGPQFIFQYYEKEERGRGNFPDRFSARQFPNYSSELNVNALLLGDSALYLCASSLAVGDYGYTFGSGTRLTVV.

This clonotype was seen only a few times. This rearrangement joins TRBV4-1 to TRBJ2-7, with TRBD2 matching over 7 bases. V dropped 4 bases and J dropped 0; count of bases not matched to a gene: 9. The CDR3 length is 16 residues. The germline V gene encodes CDR1 MGHRA and CDR2 YSYEKL. CDR3 amino acids: CASSPLLAQSSYEQYF. Here the CDR3 DNA reads TGCGCCAGCAGCCCCCTACTAGCGCAGAGCTCCTACGAGCAGTACTTC.

This clonotype turned up a few times. The rearrangement joins TRBV12-3 or TRBV12-4 to TRBJ2-5; D might be TRBD1 (5 bases). This CDR3 has 14 amino acids. V was pared by 6 bases and J by 5 bases, with 16 bases between. CDR3 bases: TGTGCCAGCAGCCCGGACAACTTCGGGGAGACCCAGTACTTC. Protein: CASSPDNFGETQYF.

A few counts support this clonotype. This chain links TRBV29-1 with TRBJ1-1; 8 bases line up with TRBD1. The CDR3 length is 14 residues. Trimming at V came to 4 bases and at J to 5 bases, leaving 9 bases not matched to a gene. The germline CDR1 and CDR2 sequences are SQVTM and ANQGSEA. The DNA of the CDR3 is TGCAGCGTTGTTGTCAGGGGGCTGGAAACTGAAGCTTTCTTT. It is translated as CSVVVRGLETEAFF.

The chain uses TRBV5-1 and TRBJ2-1; 9 nucleotides match TRBD2. Losses at the gene ends were 6 bases for V and 9 bases for J; bases not matched to a gene: 13. Germline CDR1 and CDR2: SGHRS and YFSETQ. CDR3 length: 15 residues. CDR3 DNA sequence: TGCGCCAGCACCGTTAGCGGGAGTGATTATGGTGAGCAGTTCTTC. Amino acids: CASTVSGSDYGEQFF.

This clonotype showed up just once. V is TRBV7-7 and J is TRBJ2-5; tentatively, D is TRBD1 (6 bases). The germline V and J ends were trimmed by 2 bases and 0 bases, with 10 bases remaining between them. Germline-derived CDR1 and CDR2 are SSHAT and FNYEAQ (reference sequence). The CDR3 is made up of 15 amino acids. This CDR3 reads CASSLSYRDQETQYF. In DNA, the CDR3 is TGTGCCAGCAGCTTATCCTACAGGGACCAAGAGACCCAGTACTTC.

This clonotype showed up just a few times. CDR3 protein: CASSLTAGMNTEAFF. CDR3 DNA sequence: TGTGCCAGCAGTTTAACGGCGGGCATGAACACTGAAGCTTTCTTT. V gene TRBV12-3 or TRBV12-4 combines with J gene TRBJ1-1; D gene ambiguous. V shed 2 bases and J shed 0 bases, with 10 bases lying between them. CDR3 length: 15 amino acids.

This chain links TRBV7-2 with TRBJ2-7, with TRBD1 as a possible D gene (6 bases). Trimming removed 5 bases from V and 2 bases from J, with 25 bases in between. The CDR3 is made up of 18 amino acids. Germline CDR1 SGHTA, CDR2 FQGNSA. The CDR3 reads CASSPFAFSGDGAYEQYF. CDR3 sequence (DNA): TGTGCCAGCAGCCCCTTTGCGTTCTCAGGGGATGGCGCCTACGAGCAGTACTTC.

The chain employs TRBV7-9 and TRBJ2-3, with TRBD2 matching over 8 bases. CDR3 length: 14 amino acids. The germline gives CDR1 SEHNR, CDR2 FQNEAQ (reference sequence). With 4 bases clipped from V and 4 bases from J, the junction kept 4 bases outside the gene matches. DNA for the CDR3: TGTGCCAGCAGCTCCGGGGGGGTCGCAGATACGCAGTATTTT. Protein sequence: CASSSGGVADTQYF.

This clonotype has just one count. V is TRBV12-5 and J is TRBJ1-1; the D gene is possibly TRBD1 (5 bases). This CDR3 has 18 residues. The V gene lost 5 bases and the J gene lost 1 base, with 23 bases spanning the gap. Germline assignment: CDR1 LGHNT and CDR2 FRNRAP. This CDR3 reads CASGPTARGLGQNTEAFF. CDR3 nucleotides: TGTGCTAGTGGTCCTACCGCCCGGGGCCTGGGGCAGAACACTGAAGCTTTCTTT.